This TCR beta chain was profiled in a study of blood T cell repertoires in COVID-19. Across the whole study: Whether acute or convalescent, the COVID-19 samples came from the United States, Italy and Spain.

From germline, CDR1 is LNHDA and CDR2 SQIVND (reference sequence). The CDR3 is 17 residues long. Trimming removed 3 bases from V and 2 bases from J, with 16 bases in between. The table came from immunoSEQ multiplex PCR; TCRdb's copy has only in-frame clones and leaves some out. The repertoire holds a few hundred thousand clones, with around 90% as singletons. The rearrangement links TRBV19 to TRBJ2-2; no clear D gene. Material for sequencing was PBMCs or T cells enriched from blood (not recorded which). The sequence came from a man younger than 40 who had recovered from COVID-19. The CDR3: CASSITARSRNTGELFF. DNA for the CDR3: TGTGCCAGTAGTATCACCGCCAGGTCCCGTAACACCGGGGAGCTGTTTTTT.